The T cell receptor beta chain under discussion was sequenced for a study of CD8+ T cells in alopecia areata. RNA extraction was followed by reverse transcription into cDNA, which acted as the sequencing template. TCRdb keeps only in-frame clones here, not all; method: immunoSEQ multiplex PCR. Among 4,400 or so clones listed, roughly 60% were seen once. The treatment here: oral pan-JAK inhibitor, 5-10 mg twice daily. From alopecia areata patients, lesional scalp punch biopsies and peripheral blood were collected. This clone has more than one count but fewer than ten. The germline gives CDR1 MNHNS, CDR2 SASEGT. V was clipped by 8 bases and J by 2 bases; unmatched bases: 5. The CDR3 extends over 14 amino acids.

The input for sequencing was skin, taken at approximately week 37, from a patient treated with tofacitinib. The chain couples TRBV6-1 to TRBJ1-5, with 8 nucleotides matching TRBD1. The origin of this receptor is a human donor with alopecia areata. CDR3 in DNA: TGTGCCAGCGACAGGGGTTTTGGCAATCAGCCCCAGCATTTT. Translating gives CASDRGFGNQPQHF.